The 28 T cell receptor beta chains reported below all come from one sample, sequenced in a study of tumor T cells in aggressive B-cell lymphoma. This table comes from immunoSEQ multiplex PCR, and its TCRdb copy is limited to in-frame clones, with some not included. The table lists about 9,000 clones, roughly 81% of them singletons. The sample comprised tumor tissue. Receptors were obtained from an adult with diffuse large B cell lymphoma.

This sequence joins TRBV7-9 and TRBJ1-1, with D uncertain. Deletions cut 5 bases from V and 6 bases from J, with 7 bases between. CDR3 length: 11 amino acids. Germline V CDR1 and CDR2: SEHNR, FQNEAQ (reference sequence). Here the CDR3 reads CASSPRSEAFF. For the CDR3, the DNA is TGTGCCAGCAGCCCACGGTCTGAAGCTTTCTTT.

The chain is built from TRBV5-1 and TRBJ2-3; 9 bases match TRBD2. V was clipped by 1 base and J by 0 bases; unmatched bases: 15. The CDR3 loop spans 20 amino acids. Germline CDR1 SGHRS, CDR2 YFSETQ. This CDR3 is CASSLSGSLAGFSSTDTQYF. CDR3 nucleotide sequence: TGCGCCAGCAGCTTGAGCGGGTCTCTAGCGGGGTTCTCTAGCACAGATACGCAGTATTTT.

The chain recombines TRBV5-8 with TRBJ2-4, with 8 bases identical to TRBD1. This CDR3 has 15 amino acids. Trimming at V came to 5 bases and at J to 0 bases, leaving 4 bases not matched to a gene. Germline V gene sequence: CDR1 SGHTS, CDR2 YDEGEE. The CDR3 loop reads CASRGQDQAKNIQYF. As DNA, the CDR3 is TGTGCCAGCAGGGGACAGGACCAAGCCAAAAACATTCAGTACTTC.

The CDR3 bases are TGTGCCAGCAGCCCGGGAGGCAACACTGAAGCTTTCTTT. This sequence encodes CASSPGGNTEAFF. This sequence joins TRBV6-6 and TRBJ1-1, with D hard to call. The V end lost 6 bases, the J end lost 2 bases, and 10 bases lay between the germline ends. The CDR3 loop spans 13 amino acids. The germline gives CDR1 MNHNY, CDR2 SVGAGI (reference sequence).

The genes are TRBV4-1 and TRBJ1-5; maybe TRBD1 (6 bases). Trimming took off 0 bases at V and 3 bases at J, with 9 bases between the two ends. Looked up from germline, CDR1 is MGHRA and CDR2 is YSYEKL. The CDR3 totals 15 residues. CDR3 DNA sequence: TGCGCCAGCAGCCAAGAGGGACACGACAATCAGCCCCAGCATTTT. Residues: CASSQEGHDNQPQHF.

This clone was seen just once. This chain links TRBV6-5 with TRBJ1-1, with D possibly TRBD1 on 5 matching bases. Germline V gene data show CDR1 as MNHEY and CDR2 as SVGAGI. The germline V and J ends were trimmed by 0 bases and 8 bases, with 13 bases remaining between them. This CDR3 has 14 residues. The CDR3 is CASSYSAGSGEAFF. As DNA, the CDR3 is TGTGCCAGCAGTTACTCGGCAGGGTCGGGCGAAGCTTTCTTT.

The CDR3 here is CASSSATGVYEQYF. As DNA, the CDR3 is TGTGCCAGCAGTTCCGCGACAGGGGTGTACGAGCAGTACTTC. The chain is built from TRBV28 and TRBJ2-7; 8 bases agree with TRBD1. This CDR3 spans 14 amino acids. V gave up 4 bases and J gave up 4 bases; unmatched junction bases: 6. Germline assignment: CDR1 MDHEN and CDR2 SYDVKM.

The chain couples TRBV27 to TRBJ2-1, with 8 positions matching TRBD1. The CDR3 is made up of 15 amino acids. Per the germline V gene, CDR1 is MNHEY and CDR2 is SMNVEV (reference sequence). V shed 2 bases, J shed 4 bases, and the junction held 4 bases outside the gene matches. CDR3 DNA sequence: TGTGCCAGCAGTTTAACGGGACAGGTATACAATGAGCAGTTCTTC. The encoded protein is CASSLTGQVYNEQFF.

The V call is TRBV29-1, the J call TRBJ2-7; 9 bases map to TRBD1. The CDR3 totals 14 residues. The germline CDR1 and CDR2 sequences are SQVTM and ANQGSEA. V shed 2 bases, J shed 10 bases, and the junction held 12 bases outside the gene matches. The CDR3 here is CSVETPTGGLDQYF. The CDR3 DNA sequence: TGCAGCGTTGAAACGCCGACAGGGGGGCTAGACCAGTACTTC.

J is TRBJ1-1 and V is TRBV27; D is perhaps TRBD1 (5 bases). Trimming took off 6 bases at V and 4 bases at J, with 18 bases between the two ends. The CDR3 is 15 amino acids. Germline V gene data show CDR1 as MNHEY and CDR2 as SMNVEV (reference sequence). The CDR3 nucleotides read TGTGCCAGCAGAAGGGGTGGGTTCTTGCTCACTGAAGCTTTCTTT. Its translation is CASRRGGFLLTEAFF.

The rearrangement joins TRBV9 to TRBJ2-1; D remains unclear. This CDR3 is built from 12 residues. CDR1 SGDLS and CDR2 YYNGEE come from the germline V gene. V was cut by 0 bases and J by 9 bases, with 7 bases left in between. In DNA, the CDR3 is TGTGCCAGCAGCGTAGATCGGTCTGAGCAGTTCTTC. Translation gives CASSVDRSEQFF.

The V gene is TRBV5-6, the J gene TRBJ2-2; 7 bases match TRBD1. The CDR3 is 13 residues long. CDR1 is SGHDT and CDR2 is YYEEEE in the germline V gene. Trimming took 4 bases from V and 6 from J; bases not matched to a gene: 3. The chain's CDR3 is CASSRQGSGELFF. The CDR3 DNA reads as TGTGCCAGCAGCCGACAGGGCTCCGGGGAGCTGTTTTTT.

The chain joins TRBV4-3 to TRBJ1-4; perhaps TRBD1 as D (6 bases). CDR1 LGHNA and CDR2 YSLEER come from the germline V gene. V lost 5 bases to trimming and J lost 7 bases, with 23 bases between them. The CDR3 consists of 17 residues. CDR3 region: CASSALPGTTAREKLFF. The CDR3, as DNA: TGCGCCAGCAGCGCCCTCCCCGGGACAACGGCACGTGAAAAACTGTTTTTT.

This clone has just a few counts. The CDR3 here is CASSFWETEAFF. DNA for the CDR3: TGTGCCAGTAGTTTCTGGGAGACTGAAGCTTTCTTT. The rearrangement joins TRBV19 to TRBJ1-1; D unclear. Germline-derived CDR1 and CDR2 are LNHDA and SQIVND (reference sequence). The V gene lost 5 bases and the J gene lost 5 bases, with 9 bases spanning the gap. The CDR3 runs 12 residues.

This clone was seen only once. The rearrangement links TRBV9 to TRBJ2-7, with TRBD1 as a possible D gene (6 bases). The germline V gene encodes CDR1 SGDLS and CDR2 YYNGEE. V lost 4 bases to trimming and J lost 5 bases, with 28 bases between them. The CDR3 sequence is 18 residues long. CDR3 loop: CASSSPSSVGRGSNEQYF. The CDR3 DNA follows: TGTGCCAGCAGCAGCCCCAGCAGCGTAGGAAGGGGGTCCAACGAGCAGTACTTC.

V gene TRBV7-9 combines with J gene TRBJ1-1; the D is unclear. The CDR3 is 15 amino acids. Trimming removed 2 bases at V and 1 base at J, with 11 bases between. Germline CDR1 reads SEHNR; CDR2 reads FQNEAQ (reference sequence). CDR3 protein: CASSLRAGSNTEAFF. CDR3 sequence (DNA): TGTGCCAGCAGCTTAAGGGCGGGTTCGAACACTGAAGCTTTCTTT.

The rearrangement joins TRBV10-3 to TRBJ2-5; D may be TRBD1 (6 bases). CDR1 and CDR2 (germline): ENHRY, SYGVKD. Trimming took off 3 bases at V and 5 bases at J, with 13 bases between the two ends. The CDR3 has 14 amino acids. The CDR3 DNA is TGTGCCATCAGTGACCCCACAGGGTCGGAGACCCAGTACTTC. This gives the protein CAISDPTGSETQYF.

The V and J genes are TRBV29-1 and TRBJ2-5; perhaps TRBD2 as D (7 bases). V lost 0 bases, J lost 5 bases, and 16 bases lay in between. CDR3 length: 15 residues. Germline V CDR1 and CDR2: SQVTM, ANQGSEA. Written as DNA, the CDR3 is TGCAGCGTTGAAGATTTACGGGGGGCGGTGGAGACCCAGTACTTC. The encoded protein is CSVEDLRGAVETQYF.

This rearrangement joins TRBV13 to TRBJ1-1; TRBD1 might be the D (6 bases). Trimming stripped 5 bases from V and 6 bases from J, with 19 bases between. CDR3 length: 15 amino acids. CDR1 and CDR2 from the germline V gene are PRHDT and FYEKMQ (reference sequence). The CDR3 bases are TGTGCCAGCAGCCCGCGGACAGTTCTATCCGCTGAAGCTTTCTTT. It translates to CASSPRTVLSAEAFF.

V usage is TRBV29-1 and J usage is TRBJ2-3; TRBD2 matches at 7 bases. The junction had 11 bases not matched to a gene; V was cut back by 7 bases and J by 4 bases. CDR1 and CDR2 (germline): SQVTM, ANQGSEA. The CDR3 loop spans 14 amino acids. The CDR3 loop reads CSGAGLPDPDTQYF. DNA for the CDR3: TGCAGCGGGGCGGGACTACCCGATCCAGATACGCAGTATTTT.

The chain couples TRBV5-5 to TRBJ1-4, with TRBD1 as a possible D gene (5 bases). There are 16 residues in the CDR3. The germline gives CDR1 SGHKS, CDR2 YYEKEE (reference sequence). V was shortened by 3 bases and J by 4 bases, with 16 bases between the two germline ends. DNA of the CDR3: TGTGCCAGCAGCTCGCCGGACCAGGGCCTTAATGAAAAACTGTTTTTT. As protein: CASSSPDQGLNEKLFF.

V usage is TRBV14 and J usage is TRBJ1-2; 8 nucleotides align to TRBD1. With 4 bases clipped from V and 6 bases from J, the junction kept 13 bases outside the gene matches. CDR1 and CDR2 from the germline V gene are SGHDN and FVKESK. CDR3 length: 16 residues. The CDR3 DNA follows: TGTGCCAGCAGCCTACTCGGCCAGGGGGCCTTCGATGGCTACACCTTC. Translation: CASSLLGQGAFDGYTF.

The J gene is TRBJ1-2, the V gene TRBV5-4, with a weak D call TRBD1 (5 bases). This CDR3 contains 14 residues. Germline CDR1 SGHNT, CDR2 YYREEE (reference sequence). Trimming shortened V by 3 bases and J by 8 bases, and 17 bases separated the two germline ends. CDR3 sequence reads: CASSSKTVSKGYTF. The CDR3 DNA reads as TGTGCCAGCAGCTCCAAGACAGTTTCGAAGGGCTACACCTTC.

This chain joins TRBV11-2 and TRBJ2-1; D is perhaps TRBD2 (6 bases). The CDR3 is 15 amino acids. The germline V and J ends were trimmed by 4 bases and 7 bases, with 17 bases remaining between them. Germline values: CDR1 SGHAT, CDR2 FQNNGV. Here the CDR3 reads CASSSLAGWMNEQFF. CDR3 sequence (DNA): TGTGCCAGCAGCTCTCTTGCGGGGTGGATGAATGAGCAGTTCTTC.

This chain joins TRBV16 and TRBJ1-4; weak D call: TRBD1 (5 bases). From germline, CDR1 is KGHSY and CDR2 FQNENV. The CDR3 is 13 residues long. Trimming stripped 2 bases from V and 7 bases from J, with 8 bases between. CDR3 sequence (DNA): TGTGCCAGCAGCCAACAGGGATTTGAAAAACTGTTTTTT. Translation: CASSQQGFEKLFF.

The rearrangement joins TRBV29-1 to TRBJ1-2; possibly TRBD1 for D (5 bases). The CDR3 is 10 amino acids. The germline V gene encodes CDR1 SQVTM and CDR2 ANQGSEA. With 6 bases removed from V and 8 bases from J, the gap between germline ends came to 10 bases. The chain's CDR3 is CSVGREGYTF. DNA for the CDR3: TGCAGCGTGGGACGGGAGGGCTACACCTTC.

This sequence joins TRBV4-3 and TRBJ2-7; D is undetermined. The CDR3 is 14 residues long. V lost 2 bases and J 2 bases, leaving 10 bases between the germline ends. CDR1 is LGHNA and CDR2 is YSLEER in the germline V gene. The DNA for the CDR3 is TGCGCCAGCAGCCAATCTTACGGAGCCTACGAGCAGTACTTC. Translated, it gives CASSQSYGAYEQYF.

The chain combines TRBV29-1 with TRBJ2-1; D is possibly TRBD2 (6 bases). There are 13 residues in the CDR3. Germline V gene lookup returns CDR1 SQVTM and CDR2 ANQGSEA. Trimming stripped 7 bases from V and 7 bases from J, with 17 bases between. In DNA, the CDR3 is TGCAGCGCGCGACTAGTGACTATTAATGAGCAGTTCTTC. Encoded protein: CSARLVTINEQFF.